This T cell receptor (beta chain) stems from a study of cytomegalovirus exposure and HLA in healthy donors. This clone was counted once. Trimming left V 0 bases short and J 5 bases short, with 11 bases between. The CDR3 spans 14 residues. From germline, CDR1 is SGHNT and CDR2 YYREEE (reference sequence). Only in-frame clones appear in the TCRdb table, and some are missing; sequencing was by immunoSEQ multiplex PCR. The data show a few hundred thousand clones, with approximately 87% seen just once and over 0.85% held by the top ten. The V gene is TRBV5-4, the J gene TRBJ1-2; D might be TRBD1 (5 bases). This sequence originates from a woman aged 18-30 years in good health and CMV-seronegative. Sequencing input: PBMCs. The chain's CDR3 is CASSLDRFEYGYTF. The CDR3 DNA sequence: TGTGCCAGCAGCTTGGACAGGTTTGAGTATGGCTACACCTTC.